This TCR beta chain emerged from a study of blood T cells in healthy people across ages. Study in general: Capturing about one barcoded beta molecule per two T cells was achieved by template switching.

A minimum of 7 million PBMCs was isolated per sample. It was with a sample-barcoded 5' primer and a J-beta primer mix that a second PCR of roughly 7 to 12 cycles was run. Each CDR3 protein gets one entry after TCRdb re-called the 5' RACE reads with MiXCR. The data hold hundreds of thousands of distinct CDR3 sequences, with about 55% observed a single time. The specimen was blood. The TCR was taken from a man older than 75 in good health.

The DNA for the CDR3 is TGTGCCAGCAGCGTAGTGGTTAACTATGGCTACACCTTC. It translates to CASSVVVNYGYTF. The rearrangement links TRBV9 to TRBJ1-2, with unresolved D. V was trimmed by 0 bases and J by 1 base, leaving 4 bases between them. The germline CDR1 and CDR2 sequences are SGDLS and YYNGEE. The CDR3 extends over 13 amino acids.